A single sample gave rise to the 8 T cell receptor beta chains below, sequenced in a study of cytomegalovirus exposure and HLA in healthy donors. The assay was immunoSEQ multiplex PCR, and TCRdb's table has in-frame clones only and misses some. Of roughly 250,000 clones in the sample, about 90% are singletons; the top ten hold under 0.4%. The sequenced sample consisted of PBMCs. Receptors originate from a woman aged 18-29 years in good health and CMV-seronegative.

This chain links TRBV2 with TRBJ1-3; D possibly corresponds to TRBD1 (6 bases). The germline V gene has CDR1 SNHLY and CDR2 FYNNEI. Trimming took 6 bases from V and 4 from J, leaving 10 bases between them. This CDR3 contains 13 residues. CDR3 loop: CASRTDRGNTIYF. CDR3 in DNA: TGTGCCAGCAGAACAGACAGGGGAAACACCATATATTTT. Drawing the rest from reference TRBV2 and TRBJ1-3, the complete variable domain is EPEVTQTPSHQVTQMGQEVILRCVPISNHLYFYWYRQILGQKVEFLVSFYNNEISEKSEIFDDQFSVERPDGSNFTLKIRSTKLEDSAMYFCASRTDRGNTIYFGEGSWLTVV.

This clone appeared a single time. The J gene is TRBJ2-3, the V gene TRBV27, with 7 bases that match TRBD2. Germline-derived CDR1 and CDR2 are MNHEY and SMNVEV (reference sequence). The CDR3 totals 12 residues. V gave up 1 base and J gave up 8 bases; unmatched junction bases: 0. The CDR3 coding sequence is TGTGCCAGCAGTTTATTAGCGGGTACGCAGTATTTT. This codes for CASSLLAGTQYF.

The chain carries TRBV28 and TRBJ2-7; 7 nucleotides agree with TRBD1. Losses at the gene ends were 3 bases for V and 7 bases for J; bases not matched to a gene: 12. This CDR3 has 15 amino acids. Germline CDR1 is MDHEN and CDR2 is SYDVKM. CDR3 nucleotide sequence: TGTGCCAGCAGTTTCCCTAGACAGGGACCTGGGGAGCAGTACTTC. Protein: CASSFPRQGPGEQYF.

This sequence joins TRBV5-1 and TRBJ1-1; D uncertain. The CDR3 has 14 residues. CDR1 SGHRS and CDR2 YFSETQ come from the germline V gene. V lost 0 bases to trimming and J lost 5 bases, with 11 bases between them. DNA of the CDR3: TGCGCCAGCAGCTTGGACCACGTGCTAACTGAAGCTTTCTTT. It encodes CASSLDHVLTEAFF.

This chain joins TRBV5-1 and TRBJ2-5; maybe TRBD1 (6 bases). Germline V gene lookup returns CDR1 SGHRS and CDR2 YFSETQ. V lost 4 bases, J lost 3 bases, and 16 bases lay in between. The CDR3 sequence is 15 residues long. CDR3 nucleotide sequence: TGCGCCAGCAGCAAACCACCGGGACACGAAGAGACCCAGTACTTC. Encoded protein: CASSKPPGHEETQYF.

This chain links TRBV10-3 with TRBJ1-5; 8 nucleotides match TRBD1. The CDR3 is 16 residues long. From germline, CDR1 is ENHRY and CDR2 SYGVKD. V lost 0 bases and J lost 4; bases outside the gene matches: 5. CDR3: CAISESNRGANQPQHF. DNA for the CDR3: TGTGCCATCAGTGAGTCGAACAGGGGGGCTAATCAGCCCCAGCATTTT.

V is TRBV6-1 and J is TRBJ2-3, with 9 bases fitting TRBD2. The CDR3 length is 14 residues. The V gene end was trimmed by 8 bases and the J gene end by 2 bases; junction bases not matched to a gene: 5. Germline lookup yields CDR1 MNHNS and CDR2 SASEGT. CDR3 sequence reads: CASGASGATDTQYF. The DNA of the CDR3 is TGTGCCAGCGGGGCTAGCGGGGCCACAGATACGCAGTATTTT.

V and J are TRBV7-3 and TRBJ2-3; D might be TRBD1 (6 bases). The CDR3 has 14 residues. The V end lost 6 bases, the J end lost 2 bases, and 12 bases lay between the germline ends. The germline CDR1 and CDR2 sequences are SGHTA and FQGTGA. CDR3 nucleotide sequence: TGTGCCAGCAGTCGAGGGGGTTCCACAGATACGCAGTATTTT. It is translated as CASSRGGSTDTQYF.